This T cell receptor beta chain was sequenced in a study of CD8 T cells in ankylosing spondylitis. Quantitative 5'-RACE with molecular barcodes generated TCR beta libraries. Each CDR3 protein gets one entry after TCRdb re-called the 5' RACE reads with MiXCR. The repertoire includes about 250,000 distinct CDR3 sequences, more than 25% of them detected once, and approximately 4.4% sits in the top ten. Study-wide findings and caveats: Disease-linked clones, CD8+, were relatively rare in peripheral blood. Prior work had noted some motif variants in reactive arthritis blood and synovial fluid. Characteristic of ankylosing spondylitis blood, it appeared, was a TCR beta motif comprising several highly homologous variants.

Turning to this clonotype: What it binds is unknown.

This receptor was identified in a male donor with ankylosing spondylitis or in good health (not recorded which). The sample was blood, either unsorted or a sorted T cell fraction (not recorded which).

CDR3 sequence (DNA): TGCAGTGCCCCTGACAGGGGTCGGGGAATGGACACTGAAGCTTTCTTT. This encodes CSAPDRGRGMDTEAFF. The J gene is TRBJ1-1, the V gene TRBV20-1, with 8 bases fitting TRBD1. The CDR3 is 16 amino acids. Trimming took 6 bases from V and 3 from J; bases not matched to a gene: 15. CDR1 is DFQATT and CDR2 is SNEGSKA in the germline V gene (reference sequence).